This T cell receptor (beta chain) was sequenced in a study of shared clonotypes between healthy human individuals. Study-level background: Donors consisted of a couple of women and three men between 18 and 49. General observations from the study: On the whole, naive subsets had larger estimated richness than memory subsets had. Owing to a small donor count, the genetic and exposure-history diversity represented was limited.

The V end was cut by 6 bases, the J end by 5 bases, with 16 bases between. Germline CDR1 MGHRA, CDR2 YSYEKL. This CDR3 has 14 residues. Regarding this clone: Its antigen is not identified.

The method was immunoSEQ multiplex PCR; TCRdb's version includes in-frame clones alone and lacks a portion of them. Among about 1.5 million clones listed, more than 95% were seen once. The receptor's source is a man in his thirties or forties in good health. Sequences were obtained from naive CD4+ T cells sorted from blood. Subset of the sample: CD45RA+ positively selected. The gene calls are TRBV4-1 and TRBJ1-1, with no clear D. The CDR3: CASRSIVGRTEAFF. In DNA, the CDR3 is TGCGCCAGCAGAAGCATTGTAGGTAGGACTGAAGCTTTCTTT.